Each of the 21 T cell receptor beta chains below was sequenced from the same sample in a study of CD8 T cells in ankylosing spondylitis. TCRdb independently ran MiXCR on the 5' RACE reads; one entry per CDR3 protein. This sample has some 220,000 distinct CDR3 sequences, with 8.2% found just once. Sequencing input: blood, either unsorted or a sorted T cell fraction (not recorded which). Receptors were obtained from a female donor with ankylosing spondylitis or in good health (not recorded which).

This clonotype has more than one count but fewer than ten. The rearrangement uses TRBV12-3 or TRBV12-4 and TRBJ1-6, with a tentative D call TRBD1 (5 bases). The V end lost 4 bases, the J end lost 7 bases, and 14 bases lay between the germline ends. There are 15 residues in the CDR3. The CDR3 protein is CASSSHGGLNSPLHF. The CDR3 DNA follows: TGTGCCAGCAGTTCGCACGGGGGTCTGAATTCACCCCTCCACTTT.

The table lists this clonotype with many counts. The chain couples TRBV30 to TRBJ2-2; D not resolved. V lost 0 bases and J lost 4, with 6 bases in between. This CDR3 contains 13 residues. The germline CDR1 and CDR2 sequences are GTSNPN and SVGIG (reference sequence). The chain's CDR3 is CAWSVIGTGELFF. CDR3 nucleotides: TGTGCCTGGAGTGTAATCGGCACCGGGGAGCTGTTTTTT.

This clonotype was counted ten times or more. J is TRBJ2-5 and V is TRBV18, with 7 positions matching TRBD2. The ends lost 3 bases at V and 0 bases at J; junction bases unmatched: 7. Germline V lookup: CDR1 KGHSH, CDR2 LQKENI. There are 16 residues in the CDR3. The CDR3 reads CASSPNSGTNQETQYF. In DNA, the CDR3 is TGTGCCAGCTCACCCAACTCCGGGACTAACCAAGAGACCCAGTACTTC.

This clonotype was counted at least ten times. The chain has TRBV7-3 and TRBJ2-2, with 7 positions matching TRBD2. CDR3 length: 14 residues. V lost 5 bases, J lost 4 bases, and 4 bases stayed unmatched. In germline, CDR1 is SGHTA, CDR2 FQGTGA. This CDR3 reads CASSLLATTGELFF. The CDR3 DNA follows: TGTGCCAGCAGCCTACTAGCGACCACCGGGGAGCTGTTTTTT.

The table lists this clonotype with many counts. The chain is built from TRBV6-1 and TRBJ1-4; D not resolved. The CDR3 contains 14 residues. V was pared by 7 bases and J by 7 bases, with 16 bases between. CDR1 and CDR2 (germline): MNHNS, SASEGT. CDR3 protein: CASTPRQGREKLFF. In DNA, the CDR3 is TGTGCCAGCACACCCCGTCAAGGTCGTGAAAAACTGTTTTTT.

This clonotype was seen at least ten times. This chain joins TRBV11-3 and TRBJ2-5; TRBD2 matches 9 bases. Trimming removed 6 bases from V and 5 bases from J; junction bases left unmatched: 7. The CDR3 sequence is 14 residues long. The germline gives CDR1 SGHNT, CDR2 YENEEA. The chain's CDR3 is CASSTGLAGETQYF. CDR3 coding DNA: TGTGCCAGCAGTACGGGACTAGCAGGGGAGACCCAGTACTTC.

Only a few counts were recorded for this clonotype. The chain has TRBV7-9 and TRBJ2-3; D might be TRBD1 (6 bases). V lost 2 bases and J lost 3, with 12 bases in between. CDR3 length: 15 amino acids. CDR1 and CDR2 (germline): SEHNR, FQNEAQ (reference sequence). The CDR3 sequence: CASSLLGTMTDTQYF. CDR3 nucleotide sequence: TGTGCCAGCAGCTTACTCGGGACAATGACAGATACGCAGTATTTT.

This clonotype was detected ten times or more. The J gene is TRBJ1-2, the V gene TRBV18; tentatively, D is TRBD1 (5 bases). CDR1 is KGHSH and CDR2 is LQKENI in the germline V gene. This CDR3 spans 11 amino acids. With 3 bases removed from V and 8 bases from J, the gap between germline ends came to 7 bases. CDR3 sequence: CASSPGDGYTF. CDR3 bases: TGTGCCAGCTCACCGGGGGACGGCTACACCTTC.

This chain links TRBV7-8 with TRBJ2-7; perhaps TRBD2 as D (5 bases). Germline CDR1 reads SGHVS; CDR2 reads FQNEAQ. V was pared by 2 bases and J by 0 bases, with 14 bases between. The CDR3 contains 16 residues. CDR3: CASSLRRLALSYEQYF. The CDR3 nucleotides read TGTGCCAGCAGCTTAAGGAGGCTAGCCCTCTCCTACGAGCAGTACTTC.

This clonotype was seen many times. This chain links TRBV3-1 with TRBJ2-2, with TRBD2 matching 7 bases. The CDR3 spans 17 residues. CDR1 LGHDT and CDR2 YNNKEL come from the germline V gene (reference sequence). After removal of 5 bases from V and 0 bases from J, the junction contained 9 bases not matched to a gene. This CDR3 reads CASSGVGGLANTGELFF. The CDR3 DNA sequence: TGTGCCAGCAGCGGCGTAGGAGGACTAGCGAACACCGGGGAGCTGTTTTTT.

As to this clonotype: Possible read error: a much larger clone is one base away. The genes are TRBV7-6 and TRBJ2-2, with TRBD2 matching 7 bases. The ends lost 6 bases at V and 1 base at J; junction bases unmatched: 5. This CDR3 comprises 15 residues. Germline loops: CDR1 SGHVS, CDR2 FNYEAQ. The CDR3 loop reads CASRRASGNTGELFF. CDR3 nucleotide sequence: TGTGCCAGCAGACGGGCTAGCGGGAACACCGGGGAGCTGTTTTTT.

This sequence joins TRBV7-8 and TRBJ2-3, with a possible D match to TRBD1 (5 bases). V lost 5 bases and J lost 4, with 13 bases in between. CDR1 and CDR2 (germline): SGHVS, FQNEAQ. This CDR3 has 14 amino acids. CDR3 sequence: CASSQNLGADTQYF. CDR3 DNA sequence: TGTGCCAGCAGCCAGAATTTAGGGGCAGATACGCAGTATTTT.

There are many counts of this clonotype. The chain uses TRBV6-2 or TRBV6-3 and TRBJ1-3, with no clear D. This CDR3 is built from 12 residues. CDR1 is MNHEY, CDR2 SVGEGT, per germline. V gave up 3 bases and J gave up 6 bases, with 6 bases separating them. CDR3 bases: TGTGCCAGCAGTTATACGGAAAACACCATATATTTT. Its protein is CASSYTENTIYF.

To note about this clonotype: This sequence may be a read error, since a much larger clone differs from it by one base. The chain is built from TRBV19 and TRBJ1-1; D gene ambiguous. CDR1 LNHDA and CDR2 SQIVND come from the germline V gene (reference sequence). The CDR3 consists of 16 residues. This chain's CDR3 is CATSPTTRIMNTEAFF. Written as DNA, the CDR3 is TGTGCCACTAGTCCCACTACAAGAATCATGAACACTGAAGCTTTCTTT.

This clonotype was observed at least ten times. The chain uses TRBV11-2 and TRBJ2-3; tentatively, D is TRBD1 (6 bases). This CDR3 spans 15 amino acids. The germline gives CDR1 SGHAT, CDR2 FQNNGV. Trimming left V 5 bases short and J 3 bases short, with 15 bases between. The CDR3 loop is CASSPVGAGTDTQYF. CDR3 sequence (DNA): TGTGCCAGCAGCCCCGTGGGGGCAGGGACAGATACGCAGTATTTT.

This clonotype was recorded at least ten times. This chain joins TRBV5-1 and TRBJ2-7, with 7 bases aligning to TRBD1. CDR3 length equals 14 residues. CDR1 SGHRS and CDR2 YFSETQ come from the germline V gene. After removal of 0 bases from V and 3 bases from J, the junction contained 3 bases not matched to a gene. The CDR3 is CASSLVTGIYEQYF. The CDR3 DNA follows: TGCGCCAGCAGCTTGGTGACAGGGATCTACGAGCAGTACTTC.

Many counts were recorded for this clonotype. V gene TRBV7-9 combines with J gene TRBJ1-4, with D uncertain. Germline V lookup: CDR1 SEHNR, CDR2 FQNEAQ (reference sequence). CDR3 size: 15 residues. The ends were cut back, 1 base at V and 4 bases at J, with 10 bases in the middle. The CDR3 loop is CASSLVGDGNEKLFF. The CDR3 bases are TGTGCCAGCAGCTTAGTTGGTGACGGTAATGAAAAACTGTTTTTT.

This clonotype was seen more than once but under ten times. The chain employs TRBV14 and TRBJ2-7; D is possibly TRBD1 (6 bases). This CDR3 is 14 amino acids long. Trimming stripped 3 bases from V and 3 bases from J, with 12 bases between. Per the germline V gene, CDR1 is SGHDN and CDR2 is FVKESK. Here the CDR3 reads CASSHLQGYYEQYF. The CDR3 nucleotides read TGTGCCAGCAGCCACTTACAGGGCTACTACGAGCAGTACTTC.

The V gene is TRBV20-1, the J gene TRBJ2-7, with TRBD2 matching over 8 bases. Per the germline V gene, CDR1 is DFQATT and CDR2 is SNEGSKA (reference sequence). This CDR3 spans 16 amino acids. Losses at the gene ends were 6 bases for V and 4 bases for J; bases not matched to a gene: 17. The CDR3 region is CSARELGSGRLYEQYF. The CDR3 DNA sequence: TGCAGTGCCAGGGAGCTTGGCAGCGGGAGACTATACGAGCAGTACTTC.

This clonotype was recorded at least ten times. V gene TRBV19 combines with J gene TRBJ2-1; TRBD2 matches at 8 bases. The CDR3 sequence is 17 residues long. V shed 0 bases and J 1 base; nucleotides not matched to a gene: 5. CDR1 and CDR2 (germline): LNHDA, SQIVND (reference sequence). The CDR3 DNA follows: TGTGCCAGTAGTATAGATCTTACTAGCGGTTCCTACAATGAGCAGTTCTTC. Translating it yields CASSIDLTSGSYNEQFF.

The chain combines TRBV4-1 with TRBJ2-1; D is undetermined. CDR1 and CDR2 from the germline V gene are MGHRA and YSYEKL. V was trimmed by 0 bases and J by 10 bases, leaving 10 bases between them. This CDR3 is 13 amino acids long. DNA of the CDR3: TGCGCCAGCAGCCAAGATCGCGGCAGCGAGCAGTTCTTC. As protein: CASSQDRGSEQFF.